This TCR beta chain was identified in a study of graft-versus-host responses after intestinal transplantation. Background on the study: Anti-thymocyte globulin served as induction for all recipients, who then took tacrolimus and steroids for about three years. Regarding the study as a whole: The highest levels of circulating GvH clones went along with early declines in HvG clones after transplant. High graft-versus-host to host-versus-graft T cell clonal ratios marked allografts of patients with graft-donor macrochimerism. Researchers found GvH clones in recipient marrow, and some showed up first in ileum or blood.

Intraepithelial and lamina propria lymphocytes were freed from processed graft tissue. Sequencing used immunoSEQ multiplex PCR; TCRdb keeps in-frame clones, though not all of them. The sample yields about 9,600 clones, about four fifths seen once. This CDR3 is built from 15 residues. CDR1 MNHEY and CDR2 SMNVEV come from the germline V gene (reference sequence). Trimming at V came to 6 bases and at J to 2 bases, leaving 6 bases not matched to a gene. Details on this clone: Its antigen is unknown.

The chain carries TRBV27 and TRBJ2-5; 10 bases agree with TRBD2. The specimen was ileum tissue, collected around 440 days after intestinal transplantation. The receptor was derived from a human patient who received an intestinal transplant, so some T cells may come from the graft donor. The CDR3 here is CASRRSGGLQETQYF. The CDR3 coding sequence is TGTGCCAGCAGGCGTAGCGGGGGGTTACAAGAGACCCAGTACTTC.